These 29 T cell receptor beta chains originate from one sample sequenced in a study of blood T cell repertoires in COVID-19. Generated by immunoSEQ multiplex PCR, the TCRdb table keeps only in-frame clones and is missing some. The sample shows more than 250,000 clones, under 90% of them seen only once. Sequencing was carried out using peripheral blood. The receptors were gathered from a human donor in a cohort sampled during active COVID-19.

This chain connects TRBV10-3 to TRBJ2-1; D possibly corresponds to TRBD2 (5 bases). This CDR3 has 15 amino acids. Germline-derived CDR1 and CDR2 are ENHRY and SYGVKD. V lost 3 bases to trimming and J lost 2 bases, with 11 bases between them. Here the CDR3 reads CAISDNGNPYNEQFF. Here the CDR3 DNA reads TGTGCCATCAGTGACAACGGGAACCCCTACAATGAGCAGTTCTTC.

CDR3 residues: CASSPGGMNTEAFF. In DNA, the CDR3 is TGTGCCAGCAGCCCGGGGGGGATGAACACTGAAGCTTTCTTT. This sequence joins TRBV9 and TRBJ1-1; the D gene is possibly TRBD1 (5 bases). V was trimmed by 4 bases and J by 0 bases, leaving 10 bases between them. The CDR3 has 14 amino acids. Per the germline V gene, CDR1 is SGDLS and CDR2 is YYNGEE. Drawing the rest from reference TRBV9 and TRBJ1-1, the complete variable domain is DSGVTQTPKHLITATGQRVTLRCSPRSGDLSVYWYQQSLDQGLQFLIQYYNGEERAKGNILERFSAQQFPDLHSELNLSSLELGDSALYFCASSPGGMNTEAFFGQGTRLTVV.

The chain carries TRBV11-2 and TRBJ1-6, with no clear D. V gave up 0 bases and J gave up 8 bases, with 11 bases separating them. This CDR3 is built from 15 residues. Germline CDR1 SGHAT, CDR2 FQNNGV. The CDR3 loop is CASSLDVLRDSPLHF. The CDR3 DNA is TGTGCCAGCAGCTTAGATGTTTTGCGTGATTCACCCCTCCACTTT.

The rearrangement links TRBV5-1 to TRBJ2-5, with TRBD2 matching 11 bases. This CDR3 is built from 16 residues. The germline CDR1 and CDR2 sequences are SGHRS and YFSETQ. With V trimmed by 0 bases and J by 3 bases, 4 bases remained unmatched. The CDR3 sequence is CASSLGVAGGEETQYF. The CDR3 DNA reads as TGCGCCAGCAGCTTGGGAGTAGCGGGAGGGGAAGAGACCCAGTACTTC.

The V gene is TRBV27, the J gene TRBJ2-3; 16 bases agree with TRBD2. Looked up from germline, CDR1 is MNHEY and CDR2 is SMNVEV (reference sequence). This CDR3 region has 17 residues. With V trimmed by 5 bases and J by 14 bases, 16 bases remained unmatched. The DNA for the CDR3 is TGTGCCAGCAGTCCCAACCCCCCCGGGACTAGCGGGAGGGGGGGGTATTTT. It yields the protein CASSPNPPGTSGRGGYF.

J is TRBJ1-4 and V is TRBV10-2, with 7 positions matching TRBD1. CDR3 length: 16 residues. Germline V gene lookup returns CDR1 WSHSY and CDR2 SAAADI. Germline trimming cut 2 bases from V and 5 bases from J; bases unmatched to any gene: 8. The CDR3 spells CASSEPRDSRNEKLFF. The CDR3 coding sequence is TGCGCCAGCAGTGAGCCCCGGGACAGCAGGAATGAAAAACTGTTTTTT.

The chain employs TRBV6-5 and TRBJ2-3; 11 bases are shared with TRBD2. Trimming removed 5 bases from V and 8 bases from J; junction bases left unmatched: 3. Germline V gene data show CDR1 as MNHEY and CDR2 as SVGAGI. There are 13 residues in the CDR3. The CDR3 protein is CASSQTSGSTQYF. For the CDR3, the DNA is TGTGCCAGCAGTCAAACTAGCGGGAGTACGCAGTATTTT.

This clone has a single count. The chain joins TRBV5-5 to TRBJ2-7; 11 bases line up with TRBD2. Germline trimming cut 3 bases from V and 2 bases from J; bases unmatched to any gene: 16. The CDR3 runs 19 residues. Germline loops: CDR1 SGHKS, CDR2 YYEKEE (reference sequence). The CDR3 DNA sequence: TGTGCCAGCAGCTCAGTAAGGGGACTAGCGGCGGCCGGAGCCTACGAGCAGTACTTC. This encodes CASSSVRGLAAAGAYEQYF.

V usage is TRBV27 and J usage is TRBJ2-1, with 11 bases aligning to TRBD2. V was pared by 5 bases and J by 4 bases, with 16 bases of the junction left unmatched. CDR3 length: 19 amino acids. CDR1 MNHEY and CDR2 SMNVEV come from the germline V gene (reference sequence). CDR3 nucleotides: TGTGCCAGCAGTACCCCGCCCGGTTCTAGCGGGAGGACATACAATGAGCAGTTCTTC. Amino acids: CASSTPPGSSGRTYNEQFF.

This clone was counted a single time. The V call is TRBV5-6, the J call TRBJ2-2, with D possibly being TRBD2 (5 bases). V lost 0 bases to trimming and J lost 3 bases, with 15 bases between them. Germline CDR1 reads SGHDT; CDR2 reads YYEEEE. The CDR3 loop spans 17 amino acids. CDR3 sequence: CASSLGRADFYTGELFF. The DNA of the CDR3 is TGTGCCAGCAGCTTGGGTCGGGCGGACTTCTACACCGGGGAGCTGTTTTTT.

The genes are TRBV12-3 or TRBV12-4 and TRBJ1-2; 11 positions agree with TRBD1. V trimming: 6 bases; J trimming: 7 bases; junction bases outside the gene matches: 4. The CDR3 covers 13 residues. The CDR3 DNA sequence: TGTGCCAGCAGCCGGACAGGGGGCGGTGGCTACACCTTC. Translation gives CASSRTGGGGYTF.

This chain joins TRBV3-1 (or the pseudogene TRBV3-2) and TRBJ2-5; D is ambiguous. CDR1 and CDR2 from the germline V gene are LGHDT and YNNKEL (reference sequence). The germline V and J ends were trimmed by 1 base and 5 bases, with 20 bases remaining between them. The CDR3 runs to 17 residues. DNA of the CDR3: TGTGCCAGCAGCCAAGTAAGAAAGAGCGCTCGTTGGGAGACCCAGTACTTC. Translation gives CASSQVRKSARWETQYF.

This chain links TRBV18 with TRBJ1-3; tentative D call: TRBD1 (6 bases). V lost 5 bases, J lost 0 bases, and 14 bases lay in between. Germline V gene data show CDR1 as KGHSH and CDR2 as LQKENI. The CDR3 runs to 16 residues. In nucleotides, the CDR3 is TGTGCCAGCTCAACCGTCGGGACAAGCTCTGGAAACACCATATATTTT. Translating gives CASSTVGTSSGNTIYF. The complete variable domain, with remaining parts taken from reference TRBV18 and TRBJ1-3, reads NAGVMQNPRHLVRRRGQEARLRCSPMKGHSHVYWYRQLPEEGLKFMVYLQKENIIDESGMPKERFSAEFPKEGPSILRIQQVVRGDSAAYFCASSTVGTSSGNTIYFGEGSWLTVV.

The J gene is TRBJ1-5, the V gene TRBV6-2 or TRBV6-3, with D unclear. The CDR3 has 15 amino acids. V dropped 2 bases and J dropped 4 bases, with 12 bases sitting between them. The germline V gene has CDR1 MNHEY and CDR2 SVGEGT. CDR3 amino acids: CASSYAGSTNQPQHF. DNA of the CDR3: TGTGCCAGCAGTTACGCCGGGAGTACGAATCAGCCCCAGCATTTT.

This clone was seen only a few times. The rearrangement joins TRBV6-1 to TRBJ1-1; D might be TRBD1 (5 bases). Germline CDR1 reads MNHNS; CDR2 reads SASEGT. The CDR3 is 17 residues long. V gave up 2 bases and J gave up 5 bases, with 21 bases separating them. The CDR3 is CASSEYIRVGGGTEAFF. As DNA, the CDR3 is TGTGCCAGCAGTGAATATATAAGGGTCGGTGGGGGGACTGAAGCTTTCTTT.

This clone was counted at least ten times. The chain couples TRBV28 to TRBJ1-1; 9 bases are a match to TRBD1. Germline CDR1 and CDR2: MDHEN and SYDVKM. The CDR3 covers 16 residues. Losses at the gene ends were 1 base for V and 4 bases for J; bases not matched to a gene: 7. The CDR3 is CASSLLLGTGPTEAFF. The CDR3 DNA is TGTGCCAGCAGTTTATTATTGGGGACAGGGCCCACTGAAGCTTTCTTT.

This clone was counted between two and nine times. The chain combines TRBV5-6 with TRBJ2-3, with 11 positions matching TRBD2. J gave up 5 bases and V 5 bases, and 7 bases lay outside the gene matches. Germline loops: CDR1 SGHDT, CDR2 YYEEEE. The CDR3 spans 15 residues. CDR3 region: CASSVAGGQVDTQYF. CDR3 DNA: TGTGCCAGCAGTGTAGCGGGGGGGCAGGTAGATACGCAGTATTTT. Looking up the rest from reference TRBV5-6 and TRBJ2-3 gives the full variable domain: DAGVTQSPTHLIKTRGQQVTLRCSPKSGHDTVSWYQQALGQGPQFIFQYYEEEERQRGNFPDRFSGHQFPNYSSELNVNALLLGDSALYLCASSVAGGQVDTQYFGPGTRLTVL.

This clone was seen only a few times. V gene TRBV19 combines with J gene TRBJ2-7, with 9 positions matching TRBD1. The CDR3 consists of 17 residues. From germline, CDR1 is LNHDA and CDR2 SQIVND (reference sequence). Unmatched junction bases numbered 11, after V lost 5 bases and J lost 0 bases. CDR3 sequence (DNA): TGTGCCAGTAGTTTCGACTCCGGGACAGGGATCTCCTACGAGCAGTACTTC. Amino acids: CASSFDSGTGISYEQYF.

V gene TRBV5-6 combines with J gene TRBJ2-1; 7 bases fit TRBD1. This CDR3 is built from 15 residues. The germline V gene encodes CDR1 SGHDT and CDR2 YYEEEE. The V segment lost 0 bases and the J segment 2 bases; nucleotides outside the gene matches: 2. CDR3 DNA sequence: TGTGCCAGCAGCTTGGGGGGACAGCCCTACAATGAGCAGTTCTTC. It translates to CASSLGGQPYNEQFF.

The rearrangement links TRBV7-9 to TRBJ2-7; maybe TRBD2 (5 bases). The CDR3 has 13 amino acids. Deletions cut 2 bases from V and 4 bases from J, with 9 bases between. Per germline, CDR1 SEHNR and CDR2 FQNEAQ (reference sequence). CDR3: CASSLTWEYEQYF. In DNA form, the CDR3 reads TGTGCCAGCAGCTTAACTTGGGAGTACGAGCAGTACTTC.

The J gene is TRBJ2-7, the V gene TRBV19; 9 bases align to TRBD1. With V trimmed by 3 bases and J by 1 base, 4 bases remained unmatched. CDR1 and CDR2 from the germline V gene are LNHDA and SQIVND (reference sequence). This CDR3 comprises 15 residues. The CDR3 coding sequence is TGTGCCAGTAGTATGGTACAGGGGGCGTCCTACGAGCAGTACTTC. Translated, it gives CASSMVQGASYEQYF.

The V gene is TRBV29-1, the J gene TRBJ2-1; 7 bases agree with TRBD2. Per the germline V gene, CDR1 is SQVTM and CDR2 is ANQGSEA. V shed 7 bases and J 4 bases; nucleotides not matched to a gene: 10. This CDR3 spans 14 amino acids. The CDR3 bases are TGCAGCGCCGGAGGGCTAGCGGAGTACAATGAGCAGTTCTTC. The encoded protein is CSAGGLAEYNEQFF.

This chain connects TRBV5-1 to TRBJ1-2; D remains unclear. Germline V gives CDR1 SGHRS, CDR2 YFSETQ. The V and J ends lost 4 bases and 3 bases respectively, with 13 bases between them. There are 14 residues in the CDR3. Written as DNA, the CDR3 is TGCGCCAGCAGCCCGCTTCGGGTGGACTATGGCTACACCTTC. This encodes CASSPLRVDYGYTF.

The rearrangement links TRBV21-1 to TRBJ2-2; the DNA was not used to check the table's D call, TRBD1. TRBV21-1 is a documented pseudogene. The CDR3 is made up of 16 amino acids. CDR3 sequence: CASNPGTGVNTGELFF. The CDR3 nucleotides read TGTGCCAGCAACCCTGGGACAGGAGTAAACACCGGGGAGCTGTTTTTT.

The V gene is TRBV7-9, the J gene TRBJ1-3, with TRBD1 matching 7 bases. Losses at the gene ends were 5 bases for V and 0 bases for J; bases not matched to a gene: 4. Germline CDR1 SEHNR, CDR2 FQNEAQ (reference sequence). The CDR3 consists of 15 residues. CDR3 amino acids: CASSQPGGSGNTIYF. CDR3 DNA sequence: TGTGCCAGCAGCCAGCCAGGGGGCTCTGGAAACACCATATATTTT.

This chain links TRBV5-1 with TRBJ2-3; D is uncertain. The germline V gene has CDR1 SGHRS and CDR2 YFSETQ. CDR3 length: 13 amino acids. Trimming pared 4 bases from V and 1 base from J, leaving 7 bases between. The CDR3 coding sequence is TGCGCCAGCAGCCAGTCAGGCACAGATACGCAGTATTTT. Its protein is CASSQSGTDTQYF.

This clone was seen repeatedly, ten times or more. The genes are TRBV19 and TRBJ2-3, with D hard to call. The CDR3 has 15 amino acids. In germline, CDR1 is LNHDA, CDR2 SQIVND (reference sequence). Trimming shortened V by 5 bases and J by 6 bases, and 18 bases separated the two germline ends. The CDR3 DNA reads as TGTGCCAGTAGTGCGTCTACCGCCCGGTCGGATACGCAGTATTTT. It specifies CASSASTARSDTQYF.

V gene TRBV5-8 combines with J gene TRBJ2-2; 9 nucleotides align to TRBD2. This CDR3 is built from 16 residues. With 2 bases clipped from V and 2 bases from J, the junction kept 4 bases outside the gene matches. Germline assignment: CDR1 SGHTS and CDR2 YDEGEE. The CDR3 DNA is TGTGCCAGCAGCTTTAGCGGGAGCTCAAACACCGGGGAGCTGTTTTTT. This codes for CASSFSGSSNTGELFF.

The V gene is TRBV7-2, the J gene TRBJ1-1; a weak D match, TRBD1 (5 bases). This CDR3 is built from 13 residues. From germline, CDR1 is SGHTA and CDR2 FQGNSA. The V and J ends lost 6 bases and 4 bases respectively, with 12 bases between them. The CDR3 nucleotides read TGTGCCAGCAGTCTCCTCGGGGGCACTGAAGCTTTCTTT. It encodes CASSLLGGTEAFF.